The rows below give T cell receptor beta chains drawn from one sample of a study of blood T cells in healthy people across ages. TCRdb reprocessed the 5' RACE reads with MiXCR, giving one entry per CDR3 protein. In the table there are approximately 800,000 distinct CDR3 sequences, 20% to 25% of which are singletons. These data were also filed under a second study, of T cells of mothers and their children.

Sequenced: blood. Receptors originate from a boy under 18 in good health. Each CDR3 is given with its conserved first and last residue. D genes are given only for firm matches. Clone size, where shown, is once, few, many, or a class for clones that have expanded.

clone size: few; D gene: -; CDR3 length: 15; V gene: TRBV19; J gene: TRBJ2-2; CDR3 protein: CASSISVLSWGELFF; CDR3 DNA: TGTGCCAGTAGTATTTCCGTCCTTTCGTGGGGGGAGCTGTTTTTT
clone size: -; D gene: -; CDR3 length: 13; V gene: TRBV29-1; J gene: TRBJ2-3; CDR3 protein: CSVDLGATDTQFF; CDR3 DNA: TGCAGCGTTGATCTTGGGGCAACAGATACGCAGTTTTTT
clone size: few; D gene: -; CDR3 length: 14; V gene: TRBV9; J gene: TRBJ2-2; CDR3 protein: CASSSRQYTGELFF; CDR3 DNA: TGTGCCAGCAGCTCCCGACAGTACACCGGGGAGCTGTTTTTT
clone size: -; D gene: -; CDR3 length: 14; V gene: TRBV4-1; J gene: TRBJ2-1; CDR3 protein: CASSQDLDNPRQFF; CDR3 DNA: TGCGCCAGCAGCCAAGATCTCGACAACCCTCGACAGTTCTTC
clone size: -; D gene: -; CDR3 length: 12; V gene: TRBV29-1; J gene: TRBJ1-1; CDR3 protein: CSVEEGGTEAFF; CDR3 DNA: TGCAGCGTTGAGGAGGGGGGCACTGAAGCTTTCTTT
clone size: few; D gene: TRBD2; CDR3 length: 19; V gene: TRBV9; J gene: TRBJ2-7; CDR3 protein: CASSVGPFHPGGGLYEQYF; CDR3 DNA: TGTGCCAGCAGCGTAGGACCTTTTCATCCGGGAGGCGGCCTCTACGAGCAGTACTTC
clone size: few; D gene: -; CDR3 length: 15; V gene: TRBV6-6; J gene: TRBJ2-7; CDR3 protein: CASSYGGVGPYEQYF; CDR3 DNA: TGTGCCAGCAGTTACGGGGGAGTGGGTCCGTACGAGCAGTACTTC
clone size: -; D gene: TRBD2; CDR3 length: 17; V gene: TRBV6-2/TRBV6-3; J gene: TRBJ2-7; CDR3 protein: CARSYRLTSGVEGEQYF; CDR3 DNA: TGTGCCCGCAGTTACCGCCTGACTAGCGGGGTTGAGGGGGAGCAGTACTTC
clone size: -; D gene: -; CDR3 length: 14; V gene: TRBV5-6; J gene: TRBJ2-5; CDR3 protein: CASSTLSDQETQYF; CDR3 DNA: TGTGCCAGCAGCACACTTTCGGATCAAGAGACCCAGTACTTC
clone size: -; D gene: TRBD2; CDR3 length: 16; V gene: TRBV10-3; J gene: TRBJ2-3; CDR3 protein: CAISGKTSGATDTQYF; CDR3 DNA: TGTGCCATCAGTGGTAAGACTAGCGGGGCCACAGATACGCAGTATTTT